The sample holds many counts of the clone carrying this T cell receptor beta chain. What it binds is unknown. This entry is derived from a study of T cell repertoires in cytomegalovirus infection. As for the study in general: Matching HLA type and CMV infection were both indicated by public TCR beta signatures. General study findings and limits: Cumulative frequency (of public TCR beta family members) identified carriers of CMV plus the relevant HLA. Ex vivo responses were dominated by HLA-C-restricted CMV-specific TCR beta clonotypes.

Trimming cost V 3 bases and J 6 bases; bases outside gene matches: 7. This CDR3 comprises 14 residues. TCRdb reanalysed the reads using MiXCR and keeps one entry per CDR3 protein. Counted here are about 300,000 distinct CDR3 sequences, approximately 10% occurring once; the ten biggest clones make up approximately 2.4%. Sequenced material: PBMCs. The receptor was derived from a human donor in good health (CMV status not recorded). Some clones in this sample may be carry-over from other donors' samples. The chain couples TRBV12-3 or TRBV12-4 to TRBJ2-7; 8 bases fit TRBD2. The CDR3, as DNA: TGTGCCAGCAGTTTCGGGACTAGAGGTGGCGAGCAGTACTTC. The encoded protein is CASSFGTRGGEQYF.